This TCR beta chain was recovered during a study of cytomegalovirus exposure and HLA in healthy donors. Study-wide points: Clonal expansion was found to be greater in HLA-associated TCR beta chains than in equally common others in a later analysis. In the analysis, some V segments, TRBV6-2 and TRBV6-3 included, were excluded as indistinguishable. There were about 160 TCR beta chains listed as cytomegalovirus-associated.

Note on this clone: The antigen remains undetermined.

The CDR3 runs 12 residues. Germline V lookup: CDR1 SGHVS, CDR2 FNYEAQ. V was trimmed by 5 bases and J by 6 bases, leaving 8 bases between them. The PCR ran on 60 Vbeta and 13 Jbeta primers. Measured with immunoSEQ multiplex PCR; TCRdb has only the in-frame clones, and not every one. The sample contains more than 95,000 clones, about 83% of which appear only once. Healthy bone marrow donors made up the cohort. This sequence was found in a man between 18 and 29 years old in good health and CMV-seronegative. The J gene is TRBJ2-1, the V gene TRBV7-6; D is undetermined. The sequencing input was PBMCs. CDR3 DNA sequence: TGTGCCAGCAGCCCCTCAGGCAATGAGCAGTTCTTC. Its protein product is CASSPSGNEQFF. Using reference TRBV7-6 and TRBJ2-1 for the parts outside the CDR3, the full variable domain is GAGVSQSPRYKVTKRGQDVALRCDPISGHVSLYWYRQALGQGPEFLTYFNYEAQQDKSGLPNDRFSAERPEGSISTLTIQRTEQRDSAMYRCASSPSGNEQFFGPGTRLTVL.